The 21 T cell receptor beta chains below come from one sample, sequenced in a study of tumor-infiltrating lymphocytes in primary liver carcinoma. The tissue used was unsorted bulk material of roughly 17-34 mg. RNA and DNA were co-extracted from it with the AllPrep DNA/RNA mini kit. The template, around 520 ng total RNA, yielded TCR beta cDNA made with a constant-region primer. Investigators got TCR beta libraries out of three nested multiplex PCR rounds, done with slightly modified ARM-PCR. Rounds one and two of PCR, each of roughly 10 cycles, were primed with TRBV1-TRBV30 forward primers and a C-beta reverse primer. TCRdb redid the calling of the multiplex PCR reads with MiXCR, one entry per CDR3 protein. Of about 74,000 distinct CDR3 sequences in the sample, over 60% are singletons; the top ten hold 25% to 35%. The sequenced sample consisted of liver tumor tissue from sampling region 4. Specified subset: tumor region T4, right-lateral pole. The receptors derive from a man aged 35 to 55 with primary liver carcinoma and hepatitis B virus infection.

Concerning this clonotype itself: A read error is possible here, since a much larger clone lies one base away. J is TRBJ2-7 and V is TRBV5-1; either TRBD1 or TRBD2 may supply D (6 bases each). The CDR3 covers 13 residues. V was trimmed by 1 base and J by 9 bases, leaving 14 bases between them. Per the germline V gene, CDR1 is SGHRS and CDR2 is YFSETQ. CDR3 sequence reads: CASSLKQGGGQYF. The CDR3 DNA sequence: TGCGCCAGCAGCTTGAAACAGGGAGGCGGGCAGTACTTC.

Comment on this clonotype: Sequence at one end of the junction differs from germline and may be a read error. The rearrangement joins TRBV6-1 to TRBJ2-7; D unresolved. The CDR3 covers 13 residues. Looked up from germline, CDR1 is MNHNS and CDR2 is SASEGT. The CDR3 DNA follows: TGTGCCAACAGTGAGCTGGGGTCCTACGAGCAGTACTTC. Translating gives CANSELGSYEQYF.

A word on this clonotype: Because the CDR3 is missing its conserved closing phenylalanine or tryptophan, this is likely a read error. The CDR3 reads CASSPVISYNSRLHY. The CDR3 DNA reads as TGCGCCAGCAGCCCGGTTATCTCCTATAATTCACGCCTCCACTAT. The rearrangement joins TRBV4-1 to TRBJ1-6; D is unclear. Germline CDR1 is MGHRA and CDR2 is YSYEKL. The CDR3 spans 15 residues.

A note on this clonotype: Lacking the conserved final phenylalanine or tryptophan, this CDR3 likely reflects a read error. The chain recombines TRBV12-3 or TRBV12-4 with TRBJ1-2; D is undetermined. The CDR3 length is 12 residues. Trimming took off 2 bases at V and 7 bases at J, with 8 bases between the two ends. CDR3 sequence: CASSLTPCGYTL. The CDR3 DNA reads as TGTGCCAGCAGTTTAACCCCCTGTGGCTACACCCTC.

The rearrangement uses TRBV9 and TRBJ2-6; weak D call: TRBD1 (6 bases). This CDR3 region has 17 residues. V dropped 5 bases and J dropped 0 bases, with 15 bases sitting between them. Germline V gives CDR1 SGDLS, CDR2 YYNGEE. CDR3 nucleotides: TGTGCCAGCAGGTTAGGGGGTCTTCCCTCTGGGGCCAACGTCCTGACTTTC. As protein: CASRLGGLPSGANVLTF. Full variable domain (remainder filled in from reference TRBV9 and TRBJ2-6): DSGVTQTPKHLITATGQRVTLRCSPRSGDLSVYWYQQSLDQGLQFLIQYYNGEERAKGNILERFSAQQFPDLHSELNLSSLELGDSALYFCASRLGGLPSGANVLTFGAGSRLTVL.

This clonotype has just a few counts. This chain uses TRBV7-8 with TRBJ1-5; no clear D gene. The V gene lost 7 bases and the J gene lost 0 bases, with 13 bases spanning the gap. CDR3 size: 15 residues. Germline V CDR1 and CDR2: SGHVS, FQNEAQ. This CDR3 reads CASISRERSNQPQHF. In nucleotides, the CDR3 is TGTGCCAGCATCTCCCGGGAGCGTAGCAATCAGCCCCAGCATTTT.

The J gene is TRBJ2-1, the V gene TRBV29-1; 8 nucleotides line up with TRBD2. The trim removed 8 bases at V and 6 bases at J, leaving 12 bases unmatched. The CDR3 contains 14 residues. The germline V gene encodes CDR1 SQVTM and CDR2 ANQGSEA. The CDR3, as DNA: TGCAGCCTTGCAGGGACTAGTGGGAGCAATGAGCAGTTCTTC. It is translated as CSLAGTSGSNEQFF.

About this clonotype itself: The junction does not match germline at one end; this may be a read error. The chain uses TRBV12-3 or TRBV12-4 and TRBJ2-3, with D hard to call. CDR3 length: 14 residues. The CDR3, as DNA: TGTGCCAGCAGTTTACAGGACGCCACAGATACGCAGTATTTC. Translating gives CASSLQDATDTQYF.

On this clonotype: The junction and the germline gene differ at one end; a read error may be behind it. This chain connects TRBV11-2 to TRBJ2-7; D remains ambiguous. Germline CDR1 reads SGHAT; CDR2 reads FQNNGV. This CDR3 has 14 amino acids. This CDR3 reads CVSSLTDTVYEQYF. In nucleotides, the CDR3 is TGTGTCAGCAGCTTAACTGACACTGTCTACGAGCAGTATTTC.

J is TRBJ1-1 and V is TRBV5-4; the D gene is possibly TRBD1 (5 bases). The CDR3 length is 17 residues. V gave up 0 bases and J gave up 4 bases, with 19 bases separating them. CDR1 and CDR2 (germline): SGHNT, YYREEE (reference sequence). The CDR3 is CASSLGRPVPGSTEAFF. The CDR3 coding sequence is TGTGCCAGCAGCTTGGGACGGCCCGTCCCAGGGAGCACTGAAGCTTTCTTT.

With respect to this clonotype: One end of the junction fails to match germline, which may point to a read error. The gene calls are TRBV6-1 and TRBJ1-3; D not certain. Germline lookup yields CDR1 MNHNS and CDR2 SASEGT. There are 18 residues in the CDR3. The CDR3 reads CASSEYDMGEASGNTIYF. The CDR3 region has the DNA TGTGCCAGCAGTGAATACGATATGGGAGAGGCGTCTGGAAACACTATATATTTT.

On this clonotype itself: Germline is not matched at one junction end, which may reflect a read error. V gene TRBV13 combines with J gene TRBJ2-7; possible D gene TRBD1, 5 bases. Looked up from germline, CDR1 is PRHDT and CDR2 is FYEKMQ (reference sequence). This CDR3 is 14 amino acids long. CDR3 nucleotide sequence: TGTGCCAGCAGCCTTCGTCAGGGTGGCTACGAGCAATACTTC. Amino acid sequence: CASSLRQGGYEQYF.

The chain carries TRBV2 and TRBJ2-1; 8 bases line up with TRBD2. V lost 6 bases to trimming and J lost 0 bases; unmatched junction nucleotides: 4. The CDR3 is 15 amino acids. Germline CDR1 reads SNHLY; CDR2 reads FYNNEI. CDR3 amino acids: CASRPSGRSYNEQFF. The CDR3 DNA reads as TGTGCCAGCAGGCCTAGCGGGCGCTCCTACAATGAGCAGTTCTTC. The entire variable domain, with the rest obtained from reference TRBV2 and TRBJ2-1, is as follows: EPEVTQTPSHQVTQMGQEVILRCVPISNHLYFYWYRQILGQKVEFLVSFYNNEISEKSEIFDDQFSVERPDGSNFTLKIRSTKLEDSAMYFCASRPSGRSYNEQFFGPGTRLTVL.

As to this clonotype: One junction end disagrees with the germline gene, perhaps due to a read error. The rearrangement links TRBV10-3 to TRBJ1-1, with D unclear. The CDR3 runs 13 residues. The germline gives CDR1 ENHRY, CDR2 SYGVKD. The CDR3 reads CAINLELNTEAFF. For the CDR3, the DNA is TGTGCCATCAACCTTGAGTTGAACACCGAAGCTTTCTTT.

This clonotype has at least ten counts. The chain joins TRBV10-3 to TRBJ2-5; a possible D gene is TRBD1 (5 bases). V was clipped by 6 bases and J by 2 bases, with 7 bases between them. This CDR3 has 12 residues. Germline CDR1 ENHRY, CDR2 SYGVKD. The CDR3 here is CAISTGQETQYF. In DNA form, the CDR3 reads TGTGCCATCAGCACAGGTCAAGAGACCCAGTACTTC.

A single count supports this clonotype. This chain connects TRBV29-1 to TRBJ2-7, with 9 positions matching TRBD1. Germline CDR1 reads SQVTM; CDR2 reads ANQGSEA. CDR3 length equals 11 residues. V was clipped by 8 bases and J by 6 bases; unmatched bases: 5. CDR3 sequence reads: CSMGTGFEQYF. CDR3 DNA: TGCAGCATGGGGACAGGGTTCGAGCAGTACTTC.

This clonotype rates as medium-sized. This sequence joins TRBV11-2 and TRBJ2-5, with 11 bases fitting TRBD2. Unmatched junction bases numbered 4, after V lost 1 base and J lost 3 bases. CDR1 is SGHAT and CDR2 is FQNNGV in the germline V gene. This CDR3 contains 16 residues. For the CDR3, the DNA is TGTGCCAGCAGCTTAGGGTTACTAGCGGGAGAAGAGACCCAGTACTTC. Its protein product is CASSLGLLAGEETQYF.

There are a few counts of this clonotype. The rearrangement links TRBV7-9 to TRBJ2-7, with 12 bases lining up with TRBD2. V shed 5 bases, J shed 0 bases, and the junction held 8 bases outside the gene matches. The CDR3 has 17 residues. CDR1 is SEHNR and CDR2 is FQNEAQ in the germline V gene (reference sequence). The CDR3: CASSSLWTSGDSYEQYF. The CDR3 coding sequence is TGTGCCAGCAGCAGTCTATGGACTAGCGGGGACTCCTACGAGCAGTACTTC.

About this clonotype: A much more abundant neighbour one base away suggests this may be a read error. The conserved phenylalanine or tryptophan is not found at the CDR3 terminus, so this likely reflects a read error. For the CDR3, the DNA is TGTGCCAGCAGCCCCGGGACTAGCGGAGTTCAACAGTTCCTC. Protein: CASSPGTSGVQQFL. The J gene is TRBJ2-1, the V gene TRBV7-9; TRBD2 agrees at 11 bases. Per germline, CDR1 SEHNR and CDR2 FQNEAQ (reference sequence). The CDR3 runs 14 residues. Trimming removed 5 bases from V and 13 bases from J; junction bases left unmatched: 10.

A remark on this clonotype: An end of the junction differs from the germline gene, which may be a read error. The rearrangement joins TRBV14 to TRBJ2-1, with 12 nucleotides matching TRBD2. Germline V gives CDR1 SGHDN, CDR2 FVKESK. The CDR3 is 20 residues long. This CDR3 is CASGHPLLAGGSGWYNERFF. CDR3 sequence (DNA): TGTGCCAGCGGCCATCCCTTACTAGCGGGAGGAAGCGGATGGTACAATGAGCGGTTCTTC.

In the case of this clonotype: Because it lacks the conserved phenylalanine or tryptophan at the end, this CDR3 is likely a read error. This chain links TRBV11-2 with TRBJ2-3, with TRBD2 matching over 10 bases. J gave up 5 bases and V 2 bases, and 13 bases lay outside the gene matches. The CDR3 spans 18 residues. The germline gives CDR1 SGHAT, CDR2 FQNNGV. CDR3 in amino acids: CASSLTTSGRAGRDTQYL. The CDR3 DNA follows: TGTGCCAGCAGCTTAACTACCAGCGGGAGGGCAGGGCGAGATACGCAGTATTTG.